These T cell receptor beta chains were read from a single sample in a study of shared clonotypes between healthy human individuals. Assay: immunoSEQ multiplex PCR; the TCRdb copy retains only in-frame clones and omits some. The sample has about 600,000 clones; 95% to 98% are singletons. Sequencing was done on a sample of naive CD4+ T cells sorted from blood. Source of these receptors: a woman aged 25 to 39 in good health. Both conserved end residues are part of each CDR3. D genes are given only for firm matches. The size entry is marked missing in some rows and otherwise reads once, few, many or a size class.

V gene: TRBV5-1; J gene: TRBJ2-2; clone size: -; D gene: -; CDR3 DNA: TGCGCCAGCAGCTGGGGTTTTGGTTTATCCACCGGGGAGCTGTTTTTT; CDR3 protein: CASSWGFGLSTGELFF
V gene: TRBV27; J gene: TRBJ2-3; clone size: -; D gene: -; CDR3 DNA: TGTGCCAGCAGGTGGGCTGGCACAGATACGCAGTATTTT; CDR3 protein: CASRWAGTDTQYF
V gene: TRBV4-1; J gene: TRBJ1-5; clone size: -; D gene: -; CDR3 DNA: TGCGCCAGCAGCCAACGCAGGGGCGATTTACGCAATCAGCCCCAGCATTTT; CDR3 protein: CASSQRRGDLRNQPQHF
V gene: TRBV5-4; J gene: TRBJ2-3; clone size: -; D gene: -; CDR3 DNA: TGTGCCAGCAGCGCGACGGGTTATACGCAGTATTTT; CDR3 protein: CASSATGYTQYF
V gene: TRBV11-3; J gene: TRBJ2-7; clone size: -; D gene: -; CDR3 DNA: TGTGCCAGCAGCACGGGACCAGACTACGAGCAGTACTTC; CDR3 protein: CASSTGPDYEQYF
V gene: TRBV5-4; J gene: TRBJ2-1; clone size: once; D gene: TRBD2; CDR3 DNA: TGTGCCAGCAGCTTGGACGCACTAGCGGGAGGGCATGAGCAGTTCTTC; CDR3 protein: CASSLDALAGGHEQFF
V gene: TRBV18; J gene: TRBJ2-7; clone size: -; D gene: -; CDR3 DNA: TGTGCCAGCTCACCATCGGCGGTTCCCTCCTACGAGCAGTACTTC; CDR3 protein: CASSPSAVPSYEQYF
V gene: TRBV4-1; J gene: TRBJ2-7; clone size: -; D gene: TRBD1; CDR3 DNA: TGCGCCAGCAGCCAAGTTCCGGGACAGGGAGGCGTGCGGCAGTACTTC; CDR3 protein: CASSQVPGQGGVRQYF
V gene: TRBV25-1; J gene: TRBJ2-7; clone size: once; D gene: -; CDR3 DNA: TGTGCCAGCAGTCCTCGGACCGGGGACGAGCAGTACTTC; CDR3 protein: CASSPRTGDEQYF
V gene: TRBV5-1; J gene: TRBJ2-1; clone size: -; D gene: TRBD2; CDR3 DNA: TGCGCCAGCAGCTTGGGGGCACTAGCGGGAGTAAGAAATGAGCAGTTCTTC; CDR3 protein: CASSLGALAGVRNEQFF
V gene: TRBV28; J gene: TRBJ2-7; clone size: -; D gene: TRBD1; CDR3 DNA: TGTGCCAGCACAACAGGGGGTGACTACGAGCAGTACTTC; CDR3 protein: CASTTGGDYEQYF
V gene: TRBV5-5; J gene: TRBJ2-7; clone size: -; D gene: -; CDR3 DNA: TGTGCCAGCAGCTTTAGCCGCTACGAGCAGTACTTC; CDR3 protein: CASSFSRYEQYF
V gene: TRBV9; J gene: TRBJ2-5; clone size: -; D gene: TRBD2; CDR3 DNA: TGTGCCAGCAGCCCTGGACCAGCGGGAGTACAAGAGACCCAGTACTTC; CDR3 protein: CASSPGPAGVQETQYF
V gene: TRBV7-8; J gene: TRBJ1-3; clone size: -; D gene: -; CDR3 DNA: TGTGCCAGCAGCTTAATCGGAGCGGCAGGGCAAAACACCATATATTTT; CDR3 protein: CASSLIGAAGQNTIYF